The sample holds one count of the clone carrying this T cell receptor (beta chain). The source of the sample is a study of blood T cell repertoires in COVID-19. In the study overall: Specimens from acute and convalescent COVID-19 originated in the United States, Italy and Spain. PBMCs, B-cell-depleted T cells, or T cells were the source of the cDNA or gDNA that made up the material.

V trimming: 4 bases; J trimming: 0 bases; junction bases outside the gene matches: 6. Germline V CDR1 and CDR2: SGHNT, YYREEE (reference sequence). The CDR3 is 15 amino acids. Study processing details: Amplification of reference gene primers provided the estimated nucleated cell counts. Libraries were prepared by immunoSEQ multiplex PCR; TCRdb keeps only in-frame clonotypes and omits some of them. That table is the source of V, J and clone size, and D and trimming were worked out from the DNA. Of 410,000 or so clones in the sample, about nine tenths are singletons; the top ten hold 1.4%. The sequenced material came from peripheral blood. This receptor was identified in a young woman with active or convalescent COVID-19. The chain uses TRBV5-4 and TRBJ1-2, with TRBD1 matching 7 bases. The chain's CDR3 is CASSDRQGPNYGYTF. The CDR3 coding sequence is TGTGCCAGCAGCGACAGACAGGGCCCTAACTATGGCTACACCTTC.